These 27 T cell receptor beta chains share one sample of origin, sequenced in a study of beta chain features in type 1 diabetes. Investigators reverse transcribed all isolated RNA, so they sequenced expressed TCRB transcripts. The assay was immunoSEQ multiplex PCR, and TCRdb's table has in-frame clones only and misses some. The sample records approximately 250,000 clones, 13% to 15% being singletons. Sequencing input: naive CD4+ T cells from blood. These TCRs come from a woman between 40 and 55 years old in good health.

V usage is TRBV5-1 and J usage is TRBJ1-2; D remains unclear. Germline-derived CDR1 and CDR2 are SGHRS and YFSETQ. CDR3 length: 13 amino acids. The V end lost 0 bases, the J end lost 5 bases, and 8 bases lay between the germline ends. The CDR3 here is CASSLDPGYGYTF. CDR3 nucleotide sequence: TGCGCCAGCAGCTTGGATCCAGGTTATGGCTACACCTTC.

This clone showed up just a few times. This sequence joins TRBV5-1 and TRBJ2-3, with 8 positions matching TRBD1. The CDR3 covers 16 residues. V dropped 4 bases and J dropped 1; count of bases not matched to a gene: 8. Germline V gene sequence: CDR1 SGHRS, CDR2 YFSETQ. The CDR3 DNA reads as TGCGCCAGCAGCCTTCCCAGGGGGCTTCGCACAGATACGCAGTATTTT. Translating gives CASSLPRGLRTDTQYF. Combining the CDR3 with reference TRBV5-1 and TRBJ2-3 gives the whole variable domain KAGVTQTPRYLIKTRGQQVTLSCSPISGHRSVSWYQQTPGQGLQFLFEYFSETQRNKGNFPGRFSGRQFSNSRSEMNVSTLELGDSALYLCASSLPRGLRTDTQYFGPGTRLTVL.

This clone showed up just a few times. The CDR3 protein is CASSGTGGPYEQYF. CDR3 nucleotide sequence: TGTGCCAGCAGTGGGACAGGGGGTCCCTACGAGCAGTACTTC. This chain links TRBV6-5 with TRBJ2-7; TRBD1 aligns across 11 bases. Germline V gives CDR1 MNHEY, CDR2 SVGAGI. The V and J ends lost 5 bases and 2 bases, in that order; junction bases with no gene match: 2. CDR3 length equals 14 residues.

V is TRBV5-6 and J is TRBJ1-2; 8 bases map to TRBD1. The germline CDR1 and CDR2 sequences are SGHDT and YYEEEE. The CDR3 loop spans 14 amino acids. With V trimmed by 0 bases and J by 7 bases, 5 bases remained unmatched. This CDR3 is CASSLGLDRVGYTF. CDR3 nucleotides: TGTGCCAGCAGCTTGGGGTTGGACAGGGTTGGCTACACCTTC.

The chain joins TRBV27 to TRBJ2-3, with 8 bases aligning to TRBD1. The CDR3 extends over 17 amino acids. The V gene's germline CDR1 is MNHEY and CDR2 SMNVEV (reference sequence). Trimming took 3 bases from V and 5 from J; bases not matched to a gene: 13. The CDR3 loop reads CASSFTHRGRGQDTQYF. The CDR3, as DNA: TGTGCCAGCAGTTTCACCCATAGGGGCAGGGGGCAAGATACGCAGTATTTT.

This clone was recorded a few times. This chain joins TRBV19 and TRBJ1-1, with no clear D. The germline V and J ends were trimmed by 5 bases and 4 bases, with 8 bases remaining between them. The CDR3 is 12 amino acids. In germline, CDR1 is LNHDA, CDR2 SQIVND (reference sequence). The CDR3 sequence: CASSQRVTEAFF. The CDR3 DNA reads TGTGCCAGTAGTCAGCGTGTCACTGAAGCTTTCTTT.

This clone turned up a few times. The genes are TRBV5-5 and TRBJ1-5, with D perhaps TRBD1 (6 bases). Germline V gene sequence: CDR1 SGHKS, CDR2 YYEKEE (reference sequence). The CDR3 length is 16 residues. V lost 5 bases, J lost 5 bases, and 20 bases lay in between. In DNA, the CDR3 is TGTGCCAGCAGACCAAGAATCGGACAGAGTTATCAGCCCCAGCATTTT. Its translation: CASRPRIGQSYQPQHF.

The genes are TRBV7-2 and TRBJ2-7; 8 nucleotides align to TRBD2. CDR3 length: 16 residues. The germline V gene has CDR1 SGHTA and CDR2 FQGNSA. Trimming at V came to 4 bases and at J to 2 bases, leaving 10 bases not matched to a gene. CDR3 sequence reads: CASSYRSGDRAYEQYF. The CDR3 bases are TGTGCCAGCAGCTACCGTAGCGGGGACCGGGCCTACGAGCAGTACTTC.

The chain joins TRBV5-8 to TRBJ2-3; 7 bases are a match to TRBD2. The CDR3 has 16 residues. J gave up 0 bases and V 5 bases, and 9 bases lay outside the gene matches. The germline V gene has CDR1 SGHTS and CDR2 YDEGEE. The chain's CDR3 is CASRTGTTVSTDTQYF. The CDR3 DNA reads TGTGCCAGCAGAACCGGGACTACAGTTAGCACAGATACGCAGTATTTT.

This clone was observed a handful of times. This chain joins TRBV7-9 and TRBJ2-5, with TRBD1 matching 7 bases. CDR3 size: 17 residues. The V segment lost 5 bases and the J segment 5 bases; nucleotides outside the gene matches: 17. CDR1 SEHNR and CDR2 FQNEAQ come from the germline V gene (reference sequence). In nucleotides, the CDR3 is TGTGCCAGCAGCCCCGGGACAGTCACGCCCCATAGGGAGACCCAGTACTTC. Translated: CASSPGTVTPHRETQYF.

The CDR3 protein is CASSRNGVAGELFF. CDR3 coding DNA: TGCGCCAGCAGCCGGAACGGGGTAGCTGGGGAGCTGTTTTTT. This rearrangement joins TRBV4-1 to TRBJ2-2, with TRBD2 as a possible D gene (5 bases). This CDR3 region has 14 residues. The V and J ends lost 4 bases and 8 bases respectively, with 14 bases between them. Germline CDR1 MGHRA, CDR2 YSYEKL.

This clone was counted only a few times. CDR3 in amino acids: CASSRTGVSLSQPQHF. CDR3 DNA sequence: TGTGCCAGCAGCCGGACAGGGGTTTCTCTCAGTCAGCCCCAGCATTTT. The V gene is TRBV27, the J gene TRBJ1-5; TRBD1 agrees at 9 bases. V shed 6 bases and J 6 bases; nucleotides not matched to a gene: 12. This CDR3 has 16 amino acids. From germline, CDR1 is MNHEY and CDR2 SMNVEV (reference sequence).

The chain uses TRBV6-5 and TRBJ2-7, with 10 bases aligning to TRBD1. The CDR3 has 14 residues. V was clipped by 6 bases and J by 3 bases; unmatched bases: 5. Germline loops: CDR1 MNHEY, CDR2 SVGAGI. CDR3 amino acids: CASRRGDRGYEQYF. CDR3 DNA: TGTGCCAGCAGAAGGGGGGACAGGGGCTACGAGCAGTACTTC.

The genes are TRBV4-3 and TRBJ2-5; 7 nucleotides match TRBD2. The CDR3 sequence is 16 residues long. In germline, CDR1 is LGHNA, CDR2 YSLEER. V lost 4 bases, J lost 0 bases, and 8 bases stayed unmatched. The CDR3 loop is CASSPLPRGYQETQYF. CDR3 DNA: TGCGCCAGCAGCCCCCTGCCGCGGGGGTACCAAGAGACCCAGTACTTC.

The J gene is TRBJ1-2, the V gene TRBV25-1, with D maybe TRBD1 (6 bases). This CDR3 has 14 amino acids. V shed 0 bases and J shed 6 bases, with 11 bases lying between them. Germline V lookup: CDR1 MGHDK, CDR2 SYGVNS. The CDR3 here is CASSEYGGAHGYTF. The CDR3 DNA is TGTGCCAGCAGTGAATATGGGGGCGCGCATGGCTACACCTTC.

V is TRBV5-1 and J is TRBJ2-7; 7 bases line up with TRBD1. Germline CDR1 and CDR2: SGHRS and YFSETQ. CDR3 size: 17 residues. V lost 1 base, J lost 6 bases, and 16 bases stayed unmatched. The CDR3 DNA reads as TGCGCCAGCAGCTTGCGGGGCCCGGGGACAGCTTTCCCCGAGCAGTACTTC. Encoded protein: CASSLRGPGTAFPEQYF.

There are a few counts of this clone. The chain combines TRBV5-1 with TRBJ2-5; the D gene is possibly TRBD1 (6 bases). The V gene lost 0 bases and the J gene lost 2 bases, with 11 bases spanning the gap. This CDR3 has 15 amino acids. In germline, CDR1 is SGHRS, CDR2 YFSETQ. CDR3 sequence reads: CASSLAGTTQETQYF. CDR3 DNA sequence: TGCGCCAGCAGCTTGGCCGGGACAACACAAGAGACCCAGTACTTC.

This clone was counted a few times. This chain connects TRBV28 to TRBJ1-1; 7 nucleotides align to TRBD1. The CDR3 loop spans 14 amino acids. V shed 1 base, J shed 4 bases, and the junction held 3 bases outside the gene matches. Germline CDR1 MDHEN, CDR2 SYDVKM. The CDR3 here is CASSLLDRRTEAFF. CDR3 nucleotides: TGTGCCAGCAGTTTATTGGACAGGCGCACTGAAGCTTTCTTT.

This clone came up a few times. The rearrangement links TRBV7-2 to TRBJ2-3; D may be TRBD1 (6 bases). The length of the CDR3 is 14 residues. Germline V gene data show CDR1 as SGHTA and CDR2 as FQGNSA. Deletions cut 5 bases from V and 0 bases from J, with 9 bases between. This chain's CDR3 is CASSLQGSTDTQYF. CDR3 sequence (DNA): TGTGCCAGCAGCCTACAGGGTAGCACAGATACGCAGTATTTT.

This chain links TRBV5-1 with TRBJ2-5, with D possibly matching TRBD2 (5 bases). Deletions cut 3 bases from V and 3 bases from J, with 9 bases between. There are 13 residues in the CDR3. Germline assignment: CDR1 SGHRS and CDR2 YFSETQ. The CDR3 bases are TGCGCCAGCAGCTCCGGGGTTGAAGAGACCCAGTACTTC. Protein sequence: CASSSGVEETQYF. Full variable domain (remainder filled in from reference TRBV5-1 and TRBJ2-5): KAGVTQTPRYLIKTRGQQVTLSCSPISGHRSVSWYQQTPGQGLQFLFEYFSETQRNKGNFPGRFSGRQFSNSRSEMNVSTLELGDSALYLCASSSGVEETQYFGPGTRLLVL.

This chain joins TRBV28 and TRBJ1-2; 8 positions match TRBD1. The germline V gene has CDR1 MDHEN and CDR2 SYDVKM. This CDR3 comprises 15 residues. Trimming at V came to 4 bases and at J to 2 bases, leaving 6 bases not matched to a gene. CDR3 region: CASSSGQGRNYGYTF. The DNA for the CDR3 is TGTGCCAGCAGTTCAGGACAGGGTAGGAACTATGGCTACACCTTC.

This clone was seen a handful of times. V usage is TRBV7-9 and J usage is TRBJ1-2; D uncertain. V was clipped by 3 bases and J by 4 bases, with 15 bases between them. This CDR3 contains 15 residues. Germline CDR1 SEHNR, CDR2 FQNEAQ (reference sequence). In DNA form, the CDR3 reads TGTGCCAGCAGCTTGGCCACAACCGAGGGCTATGGCTACACCTTC. This gives the protein CASSLATTEGYGYTF.

DNA for the CDR3: TGTGCCAGCAGCCCAAGGAACAGGGATAATGAAAAACTGTTTTTT. It codes for CASSPRNRDNEKLFF. The chain joins TRBV11-2 to TRBJ1-4, with a weak D call TRBD1 (6 bases). Germline V lookup: CDR1 SGHAT, CDR2 FQNNGV. V shed 5 bases and J shed 4 bases, with 14 bases lying between them. The CDR3 is 15 residues long.

This clone was counted many times. The chain employs TRBV14 and TRBJ2-5, with a possible D match to TRBD1 (6 bases). V was pared by 7 bases and J by 2 bases, with 14 bases between. The CDR3 has 14 residues. Germline V gene lookup returns CDR1 SGHDN and CDR2 FVKESK. The CDR3 sequence: CASNRPGQQETQYF. CDR3 coding DNA: TGTGCCAGCAACAGACCGGGACAACAAGAGACCCAGTACTTC.

This clone was counted between two and nine times. The rearrangement uses TRBV5-1 and TRBJ1-1; D gene unclear. The CDR3 covers 16 residues. Trimming cost V 4 bases and J 1 base, with 17 bases left between them. The germline gives CDR1 SGHRS, CDR2 YFSETQ. The CDR3, as DNA: TGCGCCAGCAGCGCAGGCGGAGGAATGGGGAACACTGAAGCTTTCTTT. Translated: CASSAGGGMGNTEAFF.

This chain connects TRBV6-6 to TRBJ1-6; D is perhaps TRBD1 (6 bases). Trimming left V 6 bases short and J 5 bases short, with 11 bases between. The CDR3 is 14 amino acids. Germline CDR1 and CDR2: MNHNY and SVGAGI (reference sequence). Here the CDR3 DNA reads TGTGCCAGCAGGCAAAGACAGGATAATTCACCCCTCCACTTT. Translation gives CASRQRQDNSPLHF.

This clone was seen a few times. J is TRBJ1-1 and V is TRBV2; a possible D gene is TRBD1 (6 bases). CDR3 length: 15 residues. CDR1 SNHLY and CDR2 FYNNEI come from the germline V gene. The V and J ends lost 4 bases and 1 base respectively, with 13 bases between them. CDR3 sequence: CASSALGQSNTEAFF. CDR3 nucleotide sequence: TGTGCCAGCAGTGCCCTGGGACAATCGAACACTGAAGCTTTCTTT.